The sequence of this T cell receptor (beta chain) was determined in a study of T cells expressing NK-cell markers. TCRdb derives one entry per CDR3 protein from the 5' RACE reads, leaving out DNA. This sample's table reports about 410,000 distinct CDR3 sequences. This CDR3 has 15 residues. The germline V gene encodes CDR1 SGHDT and CDR2 YYEEEE. The sample was blood T cells: a sorted CD56 or NKG2C T cell subset, CD4+ or CD8+ T cells, or bulk PBMC T cells (not recorded which). The origin of this receptor is a woman aged 45-60 years in good health. This chain links TRBV5-6 with TRBJ1-5; TCRdb lists TRBD1, though no DNA is available to test this call. CDR3 residues: CASSLGGGLQQPQHF. The full variable domain, in which reference TRBV5-6 and TRBJ1-5 provide the parts outside the CDR3, is DAGVTQSPTHLIKTRGQQVTLRCSPKSGHDTVSWYQQALGQGPQFIFQYYEEEERQRGNFPDRFSGHQFPNYSSELNVNALLLGDSALYLCASSLGGGLQQPQHFGDGTRLSIL.